These 26 T cell receptor beta chains came from one sample sequenced in a study of regulatory T cells in long-lasting Graves disease. As to time point: newly diagnosed GD, antithyroid drugs for less than 3 months. Generation of the TCR library employed RNA extracted from PBMCs. Sequencing libraries for TCR beta were prepared with iRepertoire HTBI primers and Arm-PCR of CDR3 regions. TCRdb reanalysed the multiplex PCR reads using MiXCR and keeps one entry per CDR3 protein. This table has around 400,000 distinct CDR3 sequences, roughly a sixth appearing once. Here the sequenced sample was peripheral blood mononuclear cells (PBMCs), taken at new diagnosis, from a patient treated with antithyroid drugs. The source of these receptors is a female donor with Graves disease.

This clonotype was counted only a few times. The chain links TRBV19 to TRBJ1-5, with D possibly being TRBD1 (6 bases). This CDR3 contains 17 residues. Germline lookup yields CDR1 LNHDA and CDR2 SQIVND (reference sequence). V dropped 4 bases and J dropped 4 bases, with 20 bases sitting between them. CDR3 nucleotides: TGTGCCAGTAGTAACAAGGGCCGGGACACCTATAATCAGCCCCAGCATTTT. Its translation is CASSNKGRDTYNQPQHF.

Ten or more counts support this clonotype. The V gene is TRBV20-1, the J gene TRBJ2-1; 10 positions match TRBD2. There are 14 residues in the CDR3. The V gene's germline CDR1 is DFQATT and CDR2 SNEGSKA (reference sequence). The ends lost 6 bases at V and 8 bases at J; junction bases unmatched: 10. Here the CDR3 reads CSAKSGGAVDEQFF. The CDR3 coding sequence is TGCAGTGCAAAGAGCGGGGGGGCCGTAGATGAGCAGTTCTTC.

The J gene is TRBJ1-5, the V gene TRBV12-3 or TRBV12-4, with TRBD1 matching over 7 bases. V was pared by 6 bases and J by 6 bases, with 11 bases of the junction left unmatched. This CDR3 is built from 15 residues. Here the CDR3 reads CASSPGGRGPQPQHF. Here the CDR3 DNA reads TGTGCCAGCAGCCCCGGGGGTAGGGGGCCTCAGCCCCAGCATTTT.

V is TRBV5-1 and J is TRBJ2-6; D perhaps matches TRBD2 (7 bases). This CDR3 has 18 amino acids. The germline CDR1 and CDR2 sequences are SGHRS and YFSETQ. Trimming shortened V by 4 bases and J by 0 bases, and 17 bases separated the two germline ends. The CDR3 DNA reads TGCGCCAGCAGCCGGGGGGCTAGCGGTTACTCTGGGGCCAACGTCCTGACTTTC. The encoded protein is CASSRGASGYSGANVLTF.

The rearrangement uses TRBV7-9 and TRBJ2-5; no clear D gene. This CDR3 is built from 11 residues. Germline lookup yields CDR1 SEHNR and CDR2 FQNEAQ (reference sequence). Trimming removed 5 bases at V and 7 bases at J, with 8 bases between. The CDR3 reads CASSGPGTQYF. In DNA form, the CDR3 reads TGTGCCAGCAGCGGTCCAGGGACCCAGTACTTC.

In regard to this clonotype: A much larger clone lies one base from this, so it may be a read error. As the CDR3 is not closed by the conserved phenylalanine or tryptophan, this likely results from a read error. The chain couples TRBV27 to TRBJ1-2; possible D gene TRBD1, 6 bases. This CDR3 comprises 16 residues. CDR1 and CDR2 (germline): MNHEY, SMNVEV (reference sequence). CDR3 nucleotide sequence: TGTGCCAACAGTCCGGGACAACCTCTTCCATTCTATGGCTACACCCTC. It yields the protein CANSPGQPLPFYGYTL.

This clonotype was found many times. This chain connects TRBV6-2 or TRBV6-3 to TRBJ2-3; the match to TRBD1 covers 12 bases. The J segment lost 4 bases and the V segment lost 3 bases, leaving 5 bases of the junction unmatched. The germline V gene has CDR1 MNHEY and CDR2 SVGEGT. The CDR3 length is 16 residues. CDR3 in amino acids: CASSYGDRGRADTQYF. The CDR3 DNA reads TGTGCCAGCAGTTATGGGGACAGGGGGCGCGCAGATACGCAGTATTTT.

V and J are TRBV25-1 and TRBJ1-1; D unclear. V lost 7 bases and J 7 bases, leaving 13 bases between the germline ends. The CDR3 loop spans 12 amino acids. Germline values: CDR1 MGHDK, CDR2 SYGVNS. The CDR3 bases are TGTGCCAGCATAGGTCACTGGGGTGAAGCTTTCTTT. This codes for CASIGHWGEAFF.

This clonotype has a count of ten or more. This chain links TRBV6-5 with TRBJ1-5; D is unresolved. CDR1 MNHEY and CDR2 SVGAGI come from the germline V gene. CDR3 length: 17 amino acids. V lost 0 bases and J lost 4, with 16 bases in between. The CDR3 sequence: CASSYSNPRAGNQPQHF. The CDR3 region has the DNA TGTGCCAGCAGTTACTCGAACCCACGGGCGGGGAATCAGCCCCAGCATTTT.

With regard to this clonotype: A read error is the likely source, as a far larger clone sits one nucleotide away. The rearrangement links TRBV7-6 to TRBJ2-3; perhaps D is TRBD1 or TRBD2 (5 bases each). Judging by the DNA end, TRBJ2-1 fits better; the J call may be wrong. Germline assignment: CDR1 SGHVS and CDR2 FNYEAQ. CDR3 size: 16 residues. In DNA form, the CDR3 reads TGTGCCAGCAGCTTAGGGGCGGCAGGGAGAACCTATGGGCAGTTCTTC. This encodes CASSLGAAGRTYGQFF.

The V call is TRBV6-2 or TRBV6-3, the J call TRBJ2-3, with 9 positions matching TRBD2. This CDR3 region has 17 residues. The germline V gene encodes CDR1 MNHEY and CDR2 SVGEGT. V dropped 6 bases and J dropped 4; count of bases not matched to a gene: 14. CDR3 region: CASSLGGTSILADTQYF. CDR3 sequence (DNA): TGTGCCAGCAGCCTAGGGGGGACTAGCATTCTCGCAGATACGCAGTATTTT.

This clonotype was observed a handful of times. The chain has TRBV5-4 and TRBJ2-7; D gene unclear. CDR3 length: 13 amino acids. The V gene lost 0 bases and the J gene lost 1 base, with 5 bases spanning the gap. Germline V gene sequence: CDR1 SGHNT, CDR2 YYREEE (reference sequence). The CDR3 coding sequence is TGTGCCAGCAGCTTGGTTGCTTCCTACGAGCAGTACTTC. Protein sequence: CASSLVASYEQYF. Combining the CDR3 with reference TRBV5-4 and TRBJ2-7 gives the whole variable domain ETGVTQSPTHLIKTRGQQVTLRCSSQSGHNTVSWYQQALGQGPQFIFQYYREEENGRGNFPPRFSGLQFPNYSSELNVNALELDDSALYLCASSLVASYEQYFGPGTRLTVT.

Many counts were recorded for this clonotype. The chain joins TRBV11-2 to TRBJ2-5; 8 nucleotides line up with TRBD1. Trimming at V came to 2 bases and at J to 4 bases, leaving 3 bases not matched to a gene. Germline values: CDR1 SGHAT, CDR2 FQNNGV. The CDR3 loop spans 14 amino acids. The CDR3 spells CASSLQQGGETQYF. The DNA for the CDR3 is TGTGCCAGCAGCTTACAACAGGGGGGAGAGACCCAGTACTTC.

This clonotype has a count of ten or more. The V gene is TRBV13, the J gene TRBJ2-3, with 9 bases aligning to TRBD2. The CDR3 totals 15 residues. Germline loops: CDR1 PRHDT, CDR2 FYEKMQ (reference sequence). With V trimmed by 6 bases and J by 3 bases, 7 bases remained unmatched. CDR3 in DNA: TGTGCCAGCAGGAAGGCGGGGGGGAGGACAGATACGCAGTATTTT. Its protein is CASRKAGGRTDTQYF.

This clonotype came up a few times. This chain uses TRBV5-5 with TRBJ1-2; D is uncertain. The V end was cut by 4 bases, the J end by 4 bases, with 11 bases between. The CDR3 is 13 residues long. CDR1 SGHKS and CDR2 YYEKEE come from the germline V gene (reference sequence). This CDR3 is CASSPSPIYGYTF. In DNA form, the CDR3 reads TGTGCCAGCAGCCCGTCCCCTATCTATGGCTACACCTTC.

The chain combines TRBV9 with TRBJ2-7, with TRBD1 identical over 8 bases. The length of the CDR3 is 15 residues. The germline V gene has CDR1 SGDLS and CDR2 YYNGEE. The ends lost 0 bases at V and 2 bases at J; junction bases unmatched: 4. The CDR3 reads CASSVATGQAYEQYF. The CDR3 coding sequence is TGTGCCAGCAGCGTAGCTACGGGACAGGCCTACGAGCAGTACTTC.

There are a few counts of this clonotype. A much larger clone sits a single nucleotide away, making a read error possible. The chain recombines TRBV6-2 or TRBV6-3 with TRBJ1-2; TRBD1 agrees at 7 bases. CDR1 is MNHEY and CDR2 is SVGEGT in the germline V gene. CDR3 length: 16 amino acids. The chain's CDR3 is CASSYSFEGGVYGHTF. Here the CDR3 DNA reads TGTGCCAGCAGTTACTCGTTTGAAGGGGGCGTTTATGGCCACACCTTC.

This clonotype appeared many times. The J gene is TRBJ1-5, the V gene TRBV30; unclear D gene. This CDR3 comprises 15 residues. Looked up from germline, CDR1 is GTSNPN and CDR2 is SVGIG (reference sequence). Trimming left V 2 bases short and J 2 bases short, with 13 bases between. CDR3 protein: CAWSRKEVGNQPQHF. The CDR3 DNA reads TGTGCCTGGAGTAGGAAGGAGGTCGGCAATCAGCCCCAGCATTTT. The variable domain in full, completed from reference TRBV30 and TRBJ1-5, reads SQTIHQWPATLVQPVGSPLSLECTVEGTSNPNLYWYRQAAGRGLQLLFYSVGIGQISSEVPQNLSASRPQDRQFILSSKKLLLSDSGFYLCAWSRKEVGNQPQHFGDGTRLSIL.

Details on this clonotype: This may be a read error, as it is one base from a much larger clone. This chain connects TRBV6-2 or TRBV6-3 to TRBJ2-5; D call uncertain. Germline assignment: CDR1 MNHEY and CDR2 SVGEGT. The CDR3 runs to 14 residues. The CDR3 loop is CASSPPGAPETQHF. The CDR3 DNA reads as TGTGCCAGCAGTCCCCCTGGCGCCCCCGAGACCCAGCACTTC.

In this sample, this clonotype turned up a few times. This chain connects TRBV7-2 to TRBJ1-5; D gene uncertain. The CDR3 is 14 amino acids. Germline lookup yields CDR1 SGHTA and CDR2 FQGNSA. V gave up 2 bases and J gave up 4 bases, with 9 bases separating them. CDR3 sequence (DNA): TGTGCCAGCAGCTTATCGGCCGCGAATCAGCCCCAGCATTTT. It yields the protein CASSLSAANQPQHF.

The sample holds many counts of this clonotype. The chain employs TRBV4-2 and TRBJ1-5; D not certain. Trimming left V 0 bases short and J 0 bases short, with 12 bases between. CDR1 LGHNA and CDR2 YNFKEQ come from the germline V gene. This CDR3 comprises 17 residues. The CDR3 coding sequence is TGTGCCAGCAGCCAAGATATCCCCGGTTATAGCAATCAGCCCCAGCATTTT. Residues: CASSQDIPGYSNQPQHF.

This clonotype came up a few times. This chain joins TRBV2 and TRBJ2-1, with 8 nucleotides matching TRBD2. J gave up 16 bases and V 7 bases, and 12 bases lay outside the gene matches. Germline V lookup: CDR1 SNHLY, CDR2 FYNNEI. CDR3 length: 12 amino acids. CDR3 DNA sequence: TGTGCCAGCAACCTAGGACTAGCCCACGGATTCTTC. This gives the protein CASNLGLAHGFF.

This clonotype was counted a few times. The chain uses TRBV4-3 and TRBJ1-2, with D tentatively TRBD1 (5 bases). Germline-derived CDR1 and CDR2 are LGHNA and YSLEER. V shed 4 bases and J shed 5 bases, with 17 bases lying between them. The CDR3 consists of 15 residues. The CDR3 DNA follows: TGCGCCAGCAGCCCACAAGGTGGGGGGGATTATGGCTACACCTTC. Protein: CASSPQGGGDYGYTF.

This clonotype showed up many times. The chain carries TRBV12-3 or TRBV12-4 and TRBJ2-3; D is undetermined. This CDR3 is 13 amino acids long. V was shortened by 3 bases and J by 5 bases, with 9 bases between the two germline ends. The CDR3 loop reads CASSFSSGDTQYF. CDR3 coding DNA: TGTGCCAGCAGTTTTAGTTCTGGAGATACGCAGTATTTT.

This clonotype was found many times. The chain links TRBV12-3 or TRBV12-4 to TRBJ2-1; 9 bases fit TRBD2. The CDR3 is made up of 17 amino acids. The V gene end was trimmed by 0 bases and the J gene end by 8 bases; junction bases not matched to a gene: 11. CDR3 coding DNA: TGTGCCAGCAGTTTAGCTGGCGGGGGGGCCCCCACCCATGAGCAGTTCTTC. It specifies CASSLAGGGAPTHEQFF.

This clonotype was detected ten times or more. The rearrangement links TRBV7-3 to TRBJ2-1; D is unclear. CDR3 size: 16 residues. CDR1 SGHTA and CDR2 FQGTGA come from the germline V gene. Trimming removed 5 bases from V and 6 bases from J, with 20 bases in between. The chain's CDR3 is CASSPQPGHLPNEQFF. CDR3 coding DNA: TGTGCCAGCAGCCCTCAACCGGGTCATCTCCCCAATGAGCAGTTCTTC.